The rows below give T cell receptor beta chains drawn from one sample of a study of vaccination effects on CD4 cells after COVID-19. Method: immunoSEQ multiplex PCR; TCRdb's copy keeps in-frame clones and lacks some. The data contain about 63,000 clones, less than 80% of them singletons. For these TCRs, the target antigens are not known. The sample was CD4+ T cells from PBMCs cultured with HCoV-OC43 spike peptides, taken before COVID-19 vaccination. These receptors came from a human donor who received a COVID-19 vaccine. CDR3s include the opening cysteine and the closing phenylalanine or tryptophan. D genes are given only for firm matches.

v_call	j_call	d_call	cdr3_length	cdr3_nt	cdr3_aa
TRBV21-1	TRBJ1-2	.	18	TGTGCCAGCGGAGGGGGCTTTTGGGGACCCCGTTCCAATAGGGGCTACACCTTC	CASGGGFWGPRSNRGYTF
TRBV6-5	TRBJ2-5	.	14	TGTGCCAGCAGTTACTCACAAGGACAAGAGACCCAGTACTTC	CASSYSQGQETQYF
TRBV12-2	TRBJ1-6	.	16	TGTGCAAGTCGCCTGGGGCCGAACAGGGCGAACTCACCCCTCCACTTT	CASRLGPNRANSPLHF
TRBV5-1	TRBJ1-2	.	14	TGCGCCAGCAGCCCTATTGACAGCAACTATGGCTACACCTTC	CASSPIDSNYGYTF
TRBV7-3	TRBJ2-2	.	16	TGTGCCAGCAGCTTAATGGAGTTTTCGAACACCGGGGAGCTGTTTTTT	CASSLMEFSNTGELFF
TRBV30	TRBJ2-1	TRBD1	15	TGTGCCTGGAGTCCTAGCAGGACAGGGGGCGACGTGCAGTTCTTC	CAWSPSRTGGDVQFF
TRBV6-1	TRBJ1-2	.	13	TGTGCCAGCAGTGAACGGGCAAACTATGGCTACACCTTC	CASSERANYGYTF
TRBV5-1	TRBJ2-3	.	14	TGCGCCAGCAGCTTGGCGACATACACAGATACGCAGTATTTT	CASSLATYTDTQYF
TRBV2	TRBJ2-5	.	15	TGTGCCAGCAGTGAGCTCCCGACCCGAGGGGAGACCCAGTACTTC	CASSELPTRGETQYF
TRBV18	TRBJ2-1	.	16	TGTGCCAGCTCACAATATCCGACGGGCAACTACAATGAGCAGTTCTTC	CASSQYPTGNYNEQFF